The 28 T cell receptor beta chains given below trace back to one sample, sequenced in a study of glioma-infiltrating T cells (dated by TCRdb to between 2015 and 2016). Sequenced on an Illumina MiSeq. TCR alpha and beta CDR3 regions were amplified with the iRepertoire nested amplicon-rescue multiplex PCR (arm-PCR) platform from RNA. Using fastp trimming at Q25 and MiXCR clonotype assembly, TCRdb reanalyzed the public sequencing data and kept in-frame beta chains. Each entry merges the rows of one CDR3 protein and shows their most common DNA and genes. The table for this sample lists roughly 350,000 distinct CDR3 sequences; around 45% of them were counted only once. The ten largest clones capture around 13% of the sample. The sequencing sample was made of glioma tissue, nonneoplastic brain tissue, or PBMCs (not recorded which). These receptors were obtained from a human donor with low-grade glioma or glioblastoma, undergoing nonglioma brain surgery, or in good health (not recorded which).

The CDR3 coding sequence is TGTGCCATCAGTGAGGCAGGACTAGCGGGGGCGGCCTACGAGCAGTACTTC. Its translation is CAISEAGLAGAAYEQYF. The chain carries TRBV10-3 and TRBJ2-7; 13 bases map to TRBD2. The junction had 6 bases not matched to a gene; V was cut back by 2 bases and J by 2 bases. The CDR3 is made up of 17 amino acids. Germline V gene data show CDR1 as ENHRY and CDR2 as SYGVKD.

A note on this clonotype: One base away lies a much larger clone, so this may be a sequencing read error. This chain uses TRBV28 with TRBJ1-5; D gene uncertain. Looked up from germline, CDR1 is MDHEN and CDR2 is SYDVKM. The CDR3 extends over 13 amino acids. The CDR3 here is CASRVYSNQPQRF. The CDR3 DNA reads as TGTGCCAGCAGGGTCTATAGCAATCAGCCCCAGCGTTTT. The full variable domain, in which reference TRBV28 and TRBJ1-5 provide the parts outside the CDR3, is DVKVTQSSRYLVKRTGEKVFLECVQDMDHENMFWYRQDPGLGLRLIYFSYDVKMKEKGDIPEGYSVSREKKERFSLILESASTNQTSMYLCASRVYSNQPQRFGDGTRLSIL.

Comments on this clonotype: This may be a read error, as it is one base from a much larger clone. The conserved final phenylalanine or tryptophan is absent from the CDR3, which likely points to a read error. This chain connects TRBV20-1 to TRBJ2-7; a weak D match, TRBD2 (6 bases). V shed 4 bases and J shed 2 bases, with 15 bases lying between them. Germline CDR1 DFQATT, CDR2 SNEGSKA (reference sequence). The CDR3 covers 14 residues. Written as DNA, the CDR3 is TGCAGTGCTACCCTGACTGGGACTGCCTACGAGCAGTACTCC. It encodes CSATLTGTAYEQYS.

In this sample, this clonotype turned up many times. This chain connects TRBV7-2 to TRBJ2-7, with 12 bases identical to TRBD2. The CDR3 contains 15 residues. Per germline, CDR1 SGHTA and CDR2 FQGNSA. The V segment lost 3 bases and the J segment 0 bases; nucleotides outside the gene matches: 0. CDR3 in amino acids: CASSLTSGSSYEQYF. CDR3 DNA sequence: TGTGCCAGCAGCTTGACTAGCGGGAGCTCCTACGAGCAGTACTTC.

V is TRBV6-1 and J is TRBJ2-7; TRBD1 or TRBD2 may be the D gene (5 bases each). Germline V lookup: CDR1 MNHNS, CDR2 SASEGT. V was shortened by 5 bases and J by 2 bases, with 19 bases between the two germline ends. CDR3 length: 16 residues. CDR3 loop: CASSYRPEVGAYEQYF. The CDR3 bases are TGTGCCAGCAGTTACCGCCCGGAGGTGGGGGCCTACGAGCAGTACTTC.

A word on this clonotype: An end of the junction does not agree with germline; a read error may underlie this. The CDR3 DNA reads TGTGCCAGCAGTATCACAGGGAGCTCCGACGAGCAGTACTTC. It translates to CASSITGSSDEQYF. The J gene is TRBJ2-7, the V gene TRBV6-2 or TRBV6-3; the D gene is possibly TRBD1 (6 bases). CDR1 is MNHEY and CDR2 is SVGEGT in the germline V gene. The CDR3 is 14 residues long.

This clonotype was counted only a few times. In DNA form, the CDR3 reads TGCAGTGCTAGGGGGACAGTTAGCTCCTACGAGCAGTACTTC. Protein: CSARGTVSSYEQYF. This rearrangement joins TRBV20-1 to TRBJ2-7, with TRBD1 identical over 7 bases. The germline V gene encodes CDR1 DFQATT and CDR2 SNEGSKA (reference sequence). V lost 3 bases to trimming and J lost 0 bases; unmatched junction nucleotides: 5. CDR3 length equals 14 residues.

The rearrangement links TRBV28 to TRBJ2-7; 7 bases agree with TRBD1. This CDR3 has 15 residues. Germline V gives CDR1 MDHEN, CDR2 SYDVKM. V was clipped by 2 bases and J by 2 bases; unmatched bases: 6. The CDR3, as DNA: TGTGCCAGCAGTTTAGGCAGGGACAGAACCTACGAGCAGTACTTC. Translated, it gives CASSLGRDRTYEQYF. Full variable domain (rest looked up from reference TRBV28 and TRBJ2-7): DVKVTQSSRYLVKRTGEKVFLECVQDMDHENMFWYRQDPGLGLRLIYFSYDVKMKEKGDIPEGYSVSREKKERFSLILESASTNQTSMYLCASSLGRDRTYEQYFGPGTRLTVT.

Of note for this clonotype: This may arise from a read error, as a much more abundant clone is one base away. This chain links TRBV6-6 with TRBJ2-3; unclear D gene. The CDR3 covers 15 residues. V was shortened by 3 bases and J by 0 bases, with 10 bases between the two germline ends. Germline CDR1 reads MNHNY; CDR2 reads SVGAGI (reference sequence). CDR3 bases: TGTGCCAGCAGTTATTACGGTCCTAGCACAGATACGCAGTATTTT. Protein: CASSYYGPSTDTQYF.

As for this clonotype: The junction departs from germline at one end; a sequencing error may be responsible. The chain couples TRBV6-9 to TRBJ2-7; TRBD1 might be the D (6 bases). CDR1 is MNHGY and CDR2 is SVAAGI in the germline V gene. The CDR3 is made up of 18 amino acids. CDR3: CASSFSLHPDSSSYERYF. The CDR3 region has the DNA TGTGCCAGCAGTTTCTCTCTCCATCCGGACAGCAGCTCCTACGAGCGGTACTTC.

The chain links TRBV28 to TRBJ2-6; 12 nucleotides agree with TRBD1. The V segment lost 11 bases and the J segment 2 bases; nucleotides outside the gene matches: 13. CDR1 and CDR2 (germline): MDHEN, SYDVKM. The CDR3 covers 18 residues. The CDR3 sequence is CAGRTTGTGGPGANVLTF. The DNA for the CDR3 is TGTGCCGGGAGAACAACGGGGACAGGGGGCCCTGGGGCCAACGTCCTGACTTTC.

This clonotype was picked up a small number of times. The chain is built from TRBV6-2 or TRBV6-3 and TRBJ2-1, with D possibly being TRBD2 (6 bases). From germline, CDR1 is MNHEY and CDR2 SVGEGT. V lost 0 bases, J lost 0 bases, and 21 bases lay in between. CDR3 size: 20 residues. The chain's CDR3 is CASSYSKSRWASDSYNEQFF. Written as DNA, the CDR3 is TGTGCCAGCAGTTACTCGAAGAGTCGATGGGCTAGCGACTCCTACAATGAGCAGTTCTTC.

The table lists this clonotype with a count of one. The rearrangement joins TRBV7-8 to TRBJ2-5; 15 bases line up with TRBD2. The CDR3 spans 17 residues. The V segment lost 1 base and the J segment 4 bases; nucleotides outside the gene matches: 4. Germline V gene lookup returns CDR1 SGHVS and CDR2 FQNEAQ. The CDR3: CASSLEGGLAGGETQYF. The CDR3 region has the DNA TGTGCCAGCAGCTTAGAGGGGGGACTAGCGGGAGGAGAGACCCAGTACTTC.

With regard to this clonotype: This may stem from a read error, because a much larger clone lies one nucleotide away. This chain uses TRBV20-1 with TRBJ2-1, with D possibly matching TRBD1 (6 bases). There are 15 residues in the CDR3. Germline V CDR1 and CDR2: DFQATT, SNEGSKA (reference sequence). The CDR3 DNA sequence: TGCAGTGCCATACAGGGCATCCCTTACTACAATGTGCAGTTCTTC. Translating gives CSAIQGIPYYNVQFF.

V is TRBV4-1 and J is TRBJ1-1, with D perhaps matching TRBD1 (5 bases). Germline V lookup: CDR1 MGHRA, CDR2 YSYEKL. This CDR3 spans 17 amino acids. V was clipped by 5 bases and J by 1 base, with 20 bases between them. This CDR3 reads CASSSLGRGRGNTEAFF. DNA of the CDR3: TGCGCCAGCAGCTCTCTTGGGCGGGGAAGGGGGAACACTGAAGCTTTCTTT.

The chain recombines TRBV2 with TRBJ2-7; a weak D match, TRBD2 (6 bases). CDR3 length equals 16 residues. The germline V gene has CDR1 SNHLY and CDR2 FYNNEI. The V end was cut by 2 bases, the J end by 1 base, with 15 bases between. The CDR3 spells CASSESVAEPSYEQYF. CDR3 DNA sequence: TGTGCCAGCAGTGAATCCGTAGCGGAGCCTTCCTACGAGCAGTACTTC.

On this clonotype itself: An end of the junction does not agree with germline; a read error may underlie this. V is TRBV28 and J is TRBJ2-5, with D maybe TRBD1 (5 bases). CDR3 length equals 14 residues. In germline, CDR1 is MDHEN, CDR2 SYDVKM. The CDR3 DNA reads as TGTGCCAGCAGCCTGACAGATAACAAGGAGACCCAGCACTTC. Its protein product is CASSLTDNKETQHF. Full variable domain (outside the CDR3, taken from reference TRBV28 and TRBJ2-5): DVKVTQSSRYLVKRTGEKVFLECVQDMDHENMFWYRQDPGLGLRLIYFSYDVKMKEKGDIPEGYSVSREKKERFSLILESASTNQTSMYLCASSLTDNKETQHFGPGTRLLVL.

As regards this clonotype: Here the CDR3 omits its conserved ending phenylalanine or tryptophan, so a read error is the likely source. The chain recombines TRBV27 with TRBJ2-3, with D perhaps being TRBD1 or TRBD2 (5 bases each). Germline V gene sequence: CDR1 MNHEY, CDR2 SMNVEV (reference sequence). CDR3 length: 15 residues. The CDR3 sequence: CASSLLGQGGDTQYL. The CDR3 nucleotides are TGTGCCAGCAGCTTATTAGGGCAGGGCGGGGATACGCAGTATTTA.

The rearrangement uses TRBV27 and TRBJ2-3, with D unclear. The CDR3 totals 16 residues. Germline lookup yields CDR1 MNHEY and CDR2 SMNVEV (reference sequence). V lost 8 bases, J lost 1 base, and 19 bases lay in between. In DNA, the CDR3 is TGTGCCAGCGGGCATTATGGATTTGCTTGCACAGATACGCAGTATTTT. Its translation is CASGHYGFACTDTQYF.

This chain joins TRBV20-1 and TRBJ1-3, with a tentative D call TRBD1 (5 bases). In germline, CDR1 is DFQATT, CDR2 SNEGSKA (reference sequence). The CDR3 is made up of 13 amino acids. V was trimmed by 7 bases and J by 3 bases, leaving 13 bases between them. The CDR3 nucleotides are TGCAGTGTTATCCGGGACTTTGGAAACACCATATATTTT. This sequence encodes CSVIRDFGNTIYF.

V is TRBV29-1 and J is TRBJ2-1; D is tentatively TRBD1 or TRBD2 (5 bases each). Deletions cut 3 bases from V and 7 bases from J, with 25 bases between. The CDR3 extends over 17 amino acids. The germline V gene encodes CDR1 SQVTM and CDR2 ANQGSEA. This chain's CDR3 is CSVEGTNVPTVINEQFF. CDR3 in DNA: TGCAGCGTTGAGGGGACGAATGTACCGACGGTTATAAATGAGCAGTTCTTC.

This clonotype has a handful of counts. The V call is TRBV4-1, the J call TRBJ2-1; perhaps TRBD1 as D (6 bases). Germline V gene lookup returns CDR1 MGHRA and CDR2 YSYEKL. V lost 2 bases, J lost 9 bases, and 14 bases lay in between. The CDR3 spans 14 residues. This CDR3 is CASSQPTGFGEQFF. The CDR3 bases are TGCGCCAGCAGCCAACCTACAGGGTTCGGTGAGCAGTTCTTC.

V usage is TRBV7-2 and J usage is TRBJ2-1, with D unclear. The germline V and J ends were trimmed by 0 bases and 1 base, with 7 bases remaining between them. CDR1 and CDR2 from the germline V gene are SGHTA and FQGNSA. CDR3 length: 15 amino acids. The CDR3 nucleotides are TGTGCCAGCAGCTTAGCGTCTAGGTCCTACAATGAGCAGTTCTTC. Protein: CASSLASRSYNEQFF.

In regard to this clonotype: A much larger clone differs by one base, so this may be a read error. The rearrangement uses TRBV28 and TRBJ1-1; D is uncertain. The CDR3 is made up of 14 amino acids. The V gene lost 3 bases and the J gene lost 3 bases, with 11 bases spanning the gap. The germline V gene encodes CDR1 MDHEN and CDR2 SYDVKM. The CDR3 nucleotides read TGTGCCAGCAGTTTCGACGCCCCGGACACTGAAGCTTTCTTT. It translates to CASSFDAPDTEAFF.

The table lists this clonotype with a few counts. This chain joins TRBV5-4 and TRBJ2-4; D call uncertain. Trimming removed 4 bases at V and 1 base at J, with 12 bases between. Germline assignment: CDR1 SGHNT and CDR2 YYREEE (reference sequence). The length of the CDR3 is 15 residues. CDR3 region: CASSAGPQAKNIQYF. For the CDR3, the DNA is TGTGCCAGCAGCGCCGGCCCGCAGGCCAAAAACATTCAGTACTTC.

This clonotype was detected ten times or more. The rearrangement joins TRBV15 to TRBJ2-1, with 8 positions matching TRBD2. Germline V CDR1 and CDR2: LNHNV, YYDKDF (reference sequence). This CDR3 is built from 16 residues. After removal of 4 bases from V and 3 bases from J, the junction contained 8 bases not matched to a gene. CDR3 nucleotide sequence: TGTGCCACCAGCACAGGAACTAGCGGACTCTACAATGAGCAGTTCTTC. It yields the protein CATSTGTSGLYNEQFF.

V gene TRBV4-1 combines with J gene TRBJ1-4; D call uncertain. Per germline, CDR1 MGHRA and CDR2 YSYEKL. Trimming left V 0 bases short and J 2 bases short, with 10 bases between. This CDR3 region has 16 residues. The CDR3 here is CASSQDRRVTNEKLFF. CDR3 nucleotide sequence: TGCGCCAGCAGCCAAGATAGAAGGGTTACTAATGAAAAACTGTTTTTT.

This clonotype showed up just a few times. The chain carries TRBV4-1 and TRBJ2-3, with a weak D call TRBD2 (6 bases). Germline V gives CDR1 MGHRA, CDR2 YSYEKL. The ends were cut back, 5 bases at V and 4 bases at J, with 13 bases in the middle. CDR3 length: 14 amino acids. CDR3 residues: CASSATGEADTQYF. The CDR3 DNA reads as TGCGCCAGCAGCGCGACTGGGGAGGCAGATACGCAGTATTTT.